Below are 9 T cell receptor beta chains sequenced from a single sample in a study of OX40 agonist ivuxolimab in advanced cancers. Measured with immunoSEQ multiplex PCR; TCRdb has only the in-frame clones, and not every one. The table has approximately 74,000 clones, roughly four fifths seen once; the top ten hold under 7%. Sample: CD4+ or CD8+ T cells sorted from blood, taken in a trial of the OX40 agonist ivuxolimab. These receptors were obtained from an adult with an advanced solid tumor such as melanoma, head and neck, liver or kidney cancer.

The chain carries TRBV28 and TRBJ1-2, with D hard to call. This CDR3 spans 15 amino acids. V gave up 4 bases and J gave up 8 bases, with 20 bases separating them. The germline CDR1 and CDR2 sequences are MDHEN and SYDVKM. The CDR3 nucleotides are TGTGCCAGCAGTTCCCGACTTGCGGCGCGGACGGGCTACACCTTC. Amino acid sequence: CASSSRLAARTGYTF.

This chain uses TRBV19 with TRBJ2-5, with D maybe TRBD2 (7 bases). Germline CDR1 is LNHDA and CDR2 is SQIVND (reference sequence). The CDR3 spans 16 residues. V was pared by 5 bases and J by 1 base, with 17 bases between. CDR3 coding DNA: TGTGCCAGTAGTCCTAGGGGGGGATTAGGCCAAGAGACCCAGTACTTC. Encoded protein: CASSPRGGLGQETQYF. The full variable domain, with the rest looked up from reference TRBV19 and TRBJ2-5, is DGGITQSPKYLFRKEGQNVTLSCEQNLNHDAMYWYRQDPGQGLRLIYYSQIVNDFQKGDIAEGYSVSREKKESFPLTVTSAQKNPTAFYLCASSPRGGLGQETQYFGPGTRLLVL.

The chain is built from TRBV19 and TRBJ2-7; D not resolved. Germline V gives CDR1 LNHDA, CDR2 SQIVND (reference sequence). CDR3 size: 14 residues. V was shortened by 1 base and J by 2 bases, with 9 bases between the two germline ends. CDR3 sequence: CASSIVWGPYEQYF. The CDR3 bases are TGTGCCAGTAGTATAGTATGGGGTCCCTACGAGCAGTACTTC.

The chain has TRBV7-2 and TRBJ2-7; D ambiguous. Trimming stripped 5 bases from V and 5 bases from J, with 7 bases between. The CDR3 is 11 residues long. The V gene's germline CDR1 is SGHTA and CDR2 FQGNSA. CDR3: CASSEWDEQYF. The CDR3 DNA sequence: TGTGCCAGCAGCGAATGGGACGAGCAGTACTTC.

V gene TRBV7-9 combines with J gene TRBJ2-7; a weak D match, TRBD1 (6 bases). This CDR3 has 15 amino acids. Germline V CDR1 and CDR2: SEHNR, FQNEAQ (reference sequence). Trimming removed 5 bases from V and 0 bases from J, with 14 bases in between. CDR3: CASSPQQGSSYEQYV. The CDR3 DNA sequence: TGTGCCAGCAGCCCCCAGCAGGGGAGCTCCTACGAGCAGTACGTC.

The chain joins TRBV30 to TRBJ2-5; 11 positions agree with TRBD2. Germline V gene sequence: CDR1 GTSNPN, CDR2 SVGIG (reference sequence). The CDR3 sequence is 20 residues long. With 2 bases clipped from V and 1 base from J, the junction kept 18 bases outside the gene matches. CDR3 coding DNA: TGTGCCTGGAGTACCACGTTTTTCGAGACTAGCGGGAAACCCCAAGAGACCCAGTACTTC. Its translation: CAWSTTFFETSGKPQETQYF.

The rearrangement uses TRBV27 and TRBJ2-1; D may be TRBD2 (6 bases). Germline values: CDR1 MNHEY, CDR2 SMNVEV (reference sequence). Trimming removed 3 bases at V and 9 bases at J, with 12 bases between. This CDR3 is built from 13 residues. DNA of the CDR3: TGTGCCAGCAGTTTTTCGGGACTGGGTGAGCAGTTCTTC. Translation gives CASSFSGLGEQFF.

The V and J genes are TRBV5-6 and TRBJ2-5; the D is unclear. Trimming took off 4 bases at V and 5 bases at J, with 15 bases between the two ends. Germline lookup yields CDR1 SGHDT and CDR2 YYEEEE. The CDR3 has 14 amino acids. DNA for the CDR3: TGTGCCAGCAGCCCATTTGACCGCCCGGAGACCCAGTACTTC. Protein product: CASSPFDRPETQYF.

The chain carries TRBV21-1 and TRBJ2-7. TRBV21-1 is annotated as a pseudogene. This CDR3 contains 10 residues. CDR3 in amino acids: CASRGDEQYV. The CDR3 bases are TGTGCCAGCAGGGGGGACGAGCAGTACGTC.